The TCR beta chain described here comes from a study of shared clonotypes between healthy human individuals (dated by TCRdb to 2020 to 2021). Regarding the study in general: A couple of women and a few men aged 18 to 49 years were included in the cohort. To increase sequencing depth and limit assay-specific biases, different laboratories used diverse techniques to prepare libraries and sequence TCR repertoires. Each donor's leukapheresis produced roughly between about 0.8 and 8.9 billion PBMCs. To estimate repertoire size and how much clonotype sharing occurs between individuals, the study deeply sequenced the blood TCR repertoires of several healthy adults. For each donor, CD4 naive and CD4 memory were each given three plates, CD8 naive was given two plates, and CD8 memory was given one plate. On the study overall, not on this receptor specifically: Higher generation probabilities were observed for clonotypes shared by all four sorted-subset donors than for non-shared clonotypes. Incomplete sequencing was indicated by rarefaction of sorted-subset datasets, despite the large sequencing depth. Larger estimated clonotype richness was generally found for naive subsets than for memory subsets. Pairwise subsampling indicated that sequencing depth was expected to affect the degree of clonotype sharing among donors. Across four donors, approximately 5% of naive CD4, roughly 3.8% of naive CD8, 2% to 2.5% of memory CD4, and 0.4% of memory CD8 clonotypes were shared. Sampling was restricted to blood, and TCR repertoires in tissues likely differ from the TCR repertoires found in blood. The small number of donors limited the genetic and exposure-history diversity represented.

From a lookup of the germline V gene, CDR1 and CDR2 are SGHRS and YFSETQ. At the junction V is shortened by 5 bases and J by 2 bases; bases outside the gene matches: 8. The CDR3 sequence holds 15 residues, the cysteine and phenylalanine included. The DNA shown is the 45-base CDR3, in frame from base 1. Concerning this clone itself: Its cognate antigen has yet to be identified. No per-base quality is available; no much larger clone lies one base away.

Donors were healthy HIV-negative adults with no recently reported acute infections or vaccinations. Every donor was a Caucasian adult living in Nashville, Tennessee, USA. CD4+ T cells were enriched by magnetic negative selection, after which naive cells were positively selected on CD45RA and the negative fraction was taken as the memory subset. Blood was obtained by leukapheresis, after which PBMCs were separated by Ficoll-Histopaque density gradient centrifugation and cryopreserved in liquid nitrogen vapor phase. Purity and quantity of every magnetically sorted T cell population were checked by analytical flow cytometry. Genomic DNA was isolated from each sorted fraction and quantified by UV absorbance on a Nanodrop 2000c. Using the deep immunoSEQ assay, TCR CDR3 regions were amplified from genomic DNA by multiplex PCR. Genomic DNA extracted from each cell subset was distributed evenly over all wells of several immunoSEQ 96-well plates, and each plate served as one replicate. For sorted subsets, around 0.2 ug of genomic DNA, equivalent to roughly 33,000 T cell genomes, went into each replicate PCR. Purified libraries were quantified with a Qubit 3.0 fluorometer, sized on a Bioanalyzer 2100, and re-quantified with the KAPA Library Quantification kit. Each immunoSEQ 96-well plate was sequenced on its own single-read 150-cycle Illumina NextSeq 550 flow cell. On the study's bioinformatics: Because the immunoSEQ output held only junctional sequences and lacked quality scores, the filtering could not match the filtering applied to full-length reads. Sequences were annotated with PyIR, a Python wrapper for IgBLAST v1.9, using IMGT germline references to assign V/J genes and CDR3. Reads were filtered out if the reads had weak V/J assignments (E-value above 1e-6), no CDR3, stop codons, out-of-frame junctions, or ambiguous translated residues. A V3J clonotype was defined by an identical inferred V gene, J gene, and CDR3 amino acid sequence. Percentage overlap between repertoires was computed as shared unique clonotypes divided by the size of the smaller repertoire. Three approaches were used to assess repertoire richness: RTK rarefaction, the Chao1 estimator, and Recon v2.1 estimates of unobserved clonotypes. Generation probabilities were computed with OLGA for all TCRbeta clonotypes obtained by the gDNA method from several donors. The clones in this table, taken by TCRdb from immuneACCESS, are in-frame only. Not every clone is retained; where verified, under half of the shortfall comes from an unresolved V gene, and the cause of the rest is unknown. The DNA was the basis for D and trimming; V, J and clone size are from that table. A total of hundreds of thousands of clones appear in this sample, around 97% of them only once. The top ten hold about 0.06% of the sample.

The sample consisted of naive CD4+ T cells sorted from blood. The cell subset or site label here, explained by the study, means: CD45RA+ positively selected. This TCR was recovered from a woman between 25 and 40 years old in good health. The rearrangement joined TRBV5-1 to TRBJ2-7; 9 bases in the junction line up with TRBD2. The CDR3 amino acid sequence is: CASSRDASGTYEQYF. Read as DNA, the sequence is TGCGCCAGCAGTCGGGATGCTAGCGGGACCTACGAGCAGTACTTC.